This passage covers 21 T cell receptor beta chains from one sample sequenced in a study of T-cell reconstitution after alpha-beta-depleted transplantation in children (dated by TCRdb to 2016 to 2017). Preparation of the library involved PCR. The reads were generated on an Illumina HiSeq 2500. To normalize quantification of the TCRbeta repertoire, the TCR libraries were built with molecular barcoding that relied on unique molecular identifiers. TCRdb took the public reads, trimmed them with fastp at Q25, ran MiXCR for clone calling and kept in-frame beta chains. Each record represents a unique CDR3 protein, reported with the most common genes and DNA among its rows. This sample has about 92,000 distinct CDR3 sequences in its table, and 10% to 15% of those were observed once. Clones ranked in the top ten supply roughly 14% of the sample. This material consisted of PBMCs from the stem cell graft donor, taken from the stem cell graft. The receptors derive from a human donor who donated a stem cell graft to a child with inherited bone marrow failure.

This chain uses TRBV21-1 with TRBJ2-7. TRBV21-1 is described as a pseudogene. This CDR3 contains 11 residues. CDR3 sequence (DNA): TGTGCCAGGGACCGTTCCTACGAGCAGTACTTC. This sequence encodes CARDRSYEQYF.

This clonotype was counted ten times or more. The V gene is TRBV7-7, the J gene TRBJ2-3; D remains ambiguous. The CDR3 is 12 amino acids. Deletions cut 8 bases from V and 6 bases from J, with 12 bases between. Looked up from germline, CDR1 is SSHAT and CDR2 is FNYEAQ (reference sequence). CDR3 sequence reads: CASGPAGDTQYF. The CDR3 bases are TGTGCCAGCGGTCCCGCCGGGGATACGCAGTATTTT.

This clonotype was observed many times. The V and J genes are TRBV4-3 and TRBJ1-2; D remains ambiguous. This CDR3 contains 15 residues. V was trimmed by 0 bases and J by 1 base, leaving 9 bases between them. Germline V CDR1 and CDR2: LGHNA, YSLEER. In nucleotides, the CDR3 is TGCGCCAGCAGCCAAGAAAGGAGGAATAACTATGGCTACACCTTC. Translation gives CASSQERRNNYGYTF.

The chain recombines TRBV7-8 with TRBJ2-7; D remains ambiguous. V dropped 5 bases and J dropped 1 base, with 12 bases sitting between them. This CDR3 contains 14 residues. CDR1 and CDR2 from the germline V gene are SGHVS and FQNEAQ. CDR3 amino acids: CASSGIGESYEQYF. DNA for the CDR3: TGTGCCAGCAGCGGCATAGGAGAGTCCTACGAGCAGTACTTC.

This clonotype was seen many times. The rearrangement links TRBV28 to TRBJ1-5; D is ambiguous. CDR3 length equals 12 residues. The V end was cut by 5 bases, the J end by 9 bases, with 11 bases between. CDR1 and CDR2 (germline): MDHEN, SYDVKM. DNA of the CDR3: TGTGCCAGCAGTCCCCCACGTGGGCCCCAGCATTTT. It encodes CASSPPRGPQHF.

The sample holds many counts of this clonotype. CDR3 bases: TGTGCCAGCAGCCAAGGGCACTACAATCAGCCCCAGCATTTT. The encoded protein is CASSQGHYNQPQHF. V is TRBV3-1 and J is TRBJ1-5; no reliable D call. The CDR3 has 14 amino acids. Germline-derived CDR1 and CDR2 are LGHDT and YNNKEL (reference sequence). The V end was cut by 1 base, the J end by 3 bases, with 7 bases between. The full variable domain, in which reference TRBV3-1 and TRBJ1-5 provide the parts outside the CDR3, is DTAVSQTPKYLVTQMGNDKSIKCEQNLGHDTMYWYKQDSKKFLKIMFSYNNKELIINETVPNRFSPKSPDKAHLNLHINSLELGDSAVYFCASSQGHYNQPQHFGDGTRLSIL.

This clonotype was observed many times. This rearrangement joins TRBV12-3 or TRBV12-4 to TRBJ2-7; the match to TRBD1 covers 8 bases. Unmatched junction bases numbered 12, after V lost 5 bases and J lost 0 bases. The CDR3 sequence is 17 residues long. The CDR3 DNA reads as TGTGCCAGCAGTCTCGGGCCAGGGGGCTCTCCCTCCTACGAGCAGTACTTC. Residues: CASSLGPGGSPSYEQYF.

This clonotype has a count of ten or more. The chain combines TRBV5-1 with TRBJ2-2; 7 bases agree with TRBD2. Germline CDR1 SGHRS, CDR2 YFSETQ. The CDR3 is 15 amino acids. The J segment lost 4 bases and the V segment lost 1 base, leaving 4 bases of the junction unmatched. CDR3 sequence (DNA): TGCGCCAGCAGCTTGTCGGCTAGCGGCACCGGGGAGCTGTTTTTT. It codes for CASSLSASGTGELFF.

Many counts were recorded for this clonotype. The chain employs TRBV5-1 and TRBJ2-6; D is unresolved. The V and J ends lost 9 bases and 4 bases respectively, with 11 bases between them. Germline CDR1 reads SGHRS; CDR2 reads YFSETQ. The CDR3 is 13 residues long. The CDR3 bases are TGCGCCACAACCCCTGGCGGGGCCAACGTCCTGACTTTC. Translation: CATTPGGANVLTF.

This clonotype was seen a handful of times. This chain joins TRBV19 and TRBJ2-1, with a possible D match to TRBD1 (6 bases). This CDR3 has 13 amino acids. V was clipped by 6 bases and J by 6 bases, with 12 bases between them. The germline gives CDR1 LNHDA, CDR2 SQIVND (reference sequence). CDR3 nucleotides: TGTGCCAGTAGGTTTCAGGGGATCAATGAGCAGTTCTTC. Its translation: CASRFQGINEQFF.

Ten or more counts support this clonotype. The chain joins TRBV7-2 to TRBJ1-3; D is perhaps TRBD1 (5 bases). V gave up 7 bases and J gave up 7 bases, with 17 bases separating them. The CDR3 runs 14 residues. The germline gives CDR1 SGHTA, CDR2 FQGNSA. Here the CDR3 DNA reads TGTGCCAGCACTTTCGGGGGGTATTTGAACACCATATATTTT. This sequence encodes CASTFGGYLNTIYF.

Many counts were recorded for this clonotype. CDR3 in amino acids: CASSQGQLNQPQHF. Written as DNA, the CDR3 is TGTGCCAGCAGTCAGGGACAGCTTAATCAGCCCCAGCATTTT. This chain connects TRBV7-2 to TRBJ1-5, with TRBD1 identical over 7 bases. From germline, CDR1 is SGHTA and CDR2 FQGNSA. The CDR3 length is 14 residues. V shed 6 bases, J shed 4 bases, and the junction held 6 bases outside the gene matches. Combining the CDR3 with reference TRBV7-2 and TRBJ1-5 gives the whole variable domain GAGVSQSPSNKVTEKGKDVELRCDPISGHTALYWYRQSLGQGLEFLIYFQGNSAPDKSGLPSDRFSAERTGGSVSTLTIQRTQQEDSAVYLCASSQGQLNQPQHFGDGTRLSIL.

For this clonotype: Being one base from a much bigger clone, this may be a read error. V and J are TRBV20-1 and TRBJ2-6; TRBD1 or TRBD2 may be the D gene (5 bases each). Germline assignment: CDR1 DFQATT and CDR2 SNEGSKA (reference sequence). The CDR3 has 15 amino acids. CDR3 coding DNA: TGCAGTGCTAGAGATCCGAGGTCCGGGGCCAACGTCCAGACTTTC. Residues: CSARDPRSGANVQTF.

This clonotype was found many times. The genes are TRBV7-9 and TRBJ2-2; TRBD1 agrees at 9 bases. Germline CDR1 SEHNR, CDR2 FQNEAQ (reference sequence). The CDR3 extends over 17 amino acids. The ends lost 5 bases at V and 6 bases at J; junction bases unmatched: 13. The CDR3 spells CASSPSGQGFQSGELFF. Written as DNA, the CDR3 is TGTGCCAGCAGCCCGTCCGGACAGGGGTTTCAGTCCGGGGAGCTGTTTTTT.

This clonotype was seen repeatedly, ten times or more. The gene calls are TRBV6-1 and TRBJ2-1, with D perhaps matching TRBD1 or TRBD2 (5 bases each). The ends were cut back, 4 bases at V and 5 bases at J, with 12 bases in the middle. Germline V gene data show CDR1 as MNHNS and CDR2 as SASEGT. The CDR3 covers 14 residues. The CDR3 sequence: CASSGPGADNEQFF. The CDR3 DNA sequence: TGTGCCAGCAGTGGGCCCGGGGCAGACAATGAGCAGTTCTTC.

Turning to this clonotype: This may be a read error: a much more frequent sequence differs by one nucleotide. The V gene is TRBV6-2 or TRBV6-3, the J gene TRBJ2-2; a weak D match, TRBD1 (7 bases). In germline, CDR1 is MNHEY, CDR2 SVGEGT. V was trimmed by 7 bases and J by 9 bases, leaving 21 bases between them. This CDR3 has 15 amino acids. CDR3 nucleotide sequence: TGTGCCAGCACCCCAGGAGGGGGCCGGCCCTGGGAGCTGTTTTTT. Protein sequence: CASTPGGGRPWELFF.

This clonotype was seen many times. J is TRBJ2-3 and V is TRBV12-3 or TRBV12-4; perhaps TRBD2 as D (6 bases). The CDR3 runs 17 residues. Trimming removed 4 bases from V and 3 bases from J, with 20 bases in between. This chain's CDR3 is CASSSFMGKGGTDTQYF. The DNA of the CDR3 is TGTGCCAGCAGTTCGTTTATGGGCAAAGGAGGGACAGATACGCAGTATTTT.

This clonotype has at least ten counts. DNA for the CDR3: TGTGCCAGCAGCTTCCAGGGGGCGAAACAGCCCCAGCATTTT. Translating gives CASSFQGAKQPQHF. The genes are TRBV12-3 or TRBV12-4 and TRBJ1-5, with TRBD1 matching over 8 bases. The length of the CDR3 is 14 residues. J lost 7 bases, V lost 6 bases, and 8 bases had no gene match.

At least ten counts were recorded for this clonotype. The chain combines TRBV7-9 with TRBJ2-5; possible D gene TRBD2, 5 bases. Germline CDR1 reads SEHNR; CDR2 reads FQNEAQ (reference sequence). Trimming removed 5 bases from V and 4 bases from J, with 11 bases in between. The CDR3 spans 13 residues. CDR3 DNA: TGTGCCAGCAGCCGAGGGATGGGAGAGACCCAGTACTTC. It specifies CASSRGMGETQYF.

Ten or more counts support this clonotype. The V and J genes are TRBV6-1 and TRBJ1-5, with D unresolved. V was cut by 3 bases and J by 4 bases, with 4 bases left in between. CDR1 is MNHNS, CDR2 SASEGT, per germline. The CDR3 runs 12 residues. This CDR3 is CASSDGNQPQHF. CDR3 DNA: TGTGCCAGCAGTGACGGAAATCAGCCCCAGCATTTT.

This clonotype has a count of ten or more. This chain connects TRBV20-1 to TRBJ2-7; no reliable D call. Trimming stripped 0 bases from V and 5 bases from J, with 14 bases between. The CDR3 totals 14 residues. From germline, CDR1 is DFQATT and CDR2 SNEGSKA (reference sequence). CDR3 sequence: CSARDPRRGDEQYF. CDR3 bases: TGCAGTGCTAGAGATCCGCGACGTGGGGACGAGCAGTACTTC.